These 3 T cell receptor beta chains were all obtained from the same sample, sequenced in a study of T-cell memory formation after mild COVID-19. Each CDR3 protein is one row after TCRdb ran MiXCR on the 5' RACE reads. This repertoire shows around 450,000 distinct CDR3 sequences, roughly 20% found once; its top ten account for more than 8%. The sample comprised PBMCs or a T cell subset sorted from them (not recorded which). The receptor set was obtained from an adult woman who had mild COVID-19 (a few samples of this study predate the infection). Cell type and time point are not known.

In this sample, this clonotype turned up a few times. This rearrangement joins TRBV7-9 to TRBJ2-2; 9 bases map to TRBD2. After removal of 4 bases from V and 1 base from J, the junction contained 4 bases not matched to a gene. The CDR3 is 16 residues long. The germline gives CDR1 SEHNR, CDR2 FQNEAQ (reference sequence). The CDR3: CASSSRLAVNTGELFF. CDR3 DNA sequence: TGTGCCAGCAGCTCTCGACTAGCGGTGAACACCGGGGAGCTGTTTTTT.

This clonotype was observed a handful of times. The CDR3 sequence is CASSQEKASYTGELFF. The CDR3 DNA is TGCGCCAGCAGCCAAGAGAAGGCCTCCTACACCGGGGAGCTGTTTTTT. V usage is TRBV4-3 and J usage is TRBJ2-2; D gene uncertain. This CDR3 region has 16 residues. V lost 0 bases and J 3 bases, leaving 11 bases between the germline ends. CDR1 is LGHNA, CDR2 YSLEER, per germline.

In its sample, this clonotype was seen a few times. The rearrangement uses TRBV29-1 and TRBJ1-2, with D perhaps TRBD1 (6 bases). CDR3 size: 14 residues. The V end lost 6 bases, the J end lost 2 bases, and 16 bases lay between the germline ends. The germline V gene has CDR1 SQVTM and CDR2 ANQGSEA. CDR3 loop: CSVAWGGRNYGYTF. The CDR3 nucleotides read TGCAGCGTCGCGTGGGGGGGGCGGAACTATGGCTACACCTTC.